Listed below are T cell receptor beta chains from one sample, sequenced in a study of T cells after yellow fever vaccination. TCRdb reprocessed the 5' RACE reads via MiXCR and lists one record per CDR3 protein. The sample includes under 200,000 distinct CDR3 sequences, approximately 10% of them seen just once. The sample here was CD8+ T cells sorted from PBMCs, taken 15 days after the yellow fever booster vaccination. The receptors come from a man in his late teens or twenties who received the YFV17D yellow fever vaccine. The CDR3 runs from the conserved cysteine through the conserved F or W. A D gene is named only where the DNA matches it firmly. Size is omitted from some rows. Given values are once, few, many or a class for expanded clones.

CDR3nt | CDR3aa | j_gene | len | d_gene | abundance | v_gene
TGCGCCAGCAGCCAAGACCTCAGGGGTTATAGCACAGATACGCAGTATTTT | CASSQDLRGYSTDTQYF | TRBJ2-3 | 17 | . | . | TRBV4-3
TGTGCCACCAGTGACTCCGGTACGGAGCAGTACTTC | CATSDSGTEQYF | TRBJ2-7 | 12 | . | many | TRBV24-1
TGCGCCAGCAGCTTGGTCGGTAGCGGGGGAAATGAGCAGTTCTTC | CASSLVGSGGNEQFF | TRBJ2-1 | 15 | TRBD2 | few | TRBV5-1
TGTGCTAGTGCCGTTGCCCCGGGACAGGGAATCCATGAGCAGTTCTTC | CASAVAPGQGIHEQFF | TRBJ2-1 | 16 | TRBD1 | . | TRBV12-5
TGCGCCAGCAGCCCCACTCTTGGACAGGTGGAAATAGAAGCTTTCTTT | CASSPTLGQVEIEAFF | TRBJ1-1 | 16 | TRBD1 | . | TRBV4-1
TGTGCCAGCAGTTTACAAGTCACGGGACTCCCAGATACGCAGTATTTT | CASSLQVTGLPDTQYF | TRBJ2-3 | 16 | . | few | TRBV27
TGTGCCAGCAGTTACGCTGTGGCGAACACCGGGGAGCTGTTTTTT | CASSYAVANTGELFF | TRBJ2-2 | 15 | . | . | TRBV6-5
TGTGCCAGCAGCTCCCGGACTAGCGGACGCACAGATACGCAGTATTTT | CASSSRTSGRTDTQYF | TRBJ2-3 | 16 | TRBD2 | few | TRBV7-9
TGCGCCAGCAGCACGTCTCCGGGTTACGAGCAGTACTTC | CASSTSPGYEQYF | TRBJ2-7 | 13 | . | few | TRBV4-1
TGTGCCAGCAGCGAGGGGGCTTTGGACCTCAGCGAGCAGTACTTC | CASSEGALDLSEQYF | TRBJ2-7 | 15 | TRBD1 | . | TRBV9
TGTGCCAGCAGTTTATCCGGACTGAACACTGAAGCTTTCTTT | CASSLSGLNTEAFF | TRBJ1-1 | 14 | . | . | TRBV27
TGTGCCAGCACTATCATAGGGGCCCGGACGGGAAACACCGGGGAGCTGTTTTTT | CASTIIGARTGNTGELFF | TRBJ2-2 | 18 | . | many | TRBV27
TGTGCCAGCAGCTCCGGGACAGGGGGAACCTACAATGAGCAGTTCTTC | CASSSGTGGTYNEQFF | TRBJ2-1 | 16 | TRBD1 | . | TRBV7-9
TGTGCCAGCAGCGTAGCTGTGCGTAGCTCCTACAATGAGCAGTTCTTC | CASSVAVRSSYNEQFF | TRBJ2-1 | 16 | . | few | TRBV9
TGTGCCAGCAGTTTGAGGGGAGGTTTGGGCTACACCTTC | CASSLRGGLGYTF | TRBJ1-2 | 13 | . | . | TRBV28
TGTGCCAGCAGCTCTGGCAGGGGGTACGAGCAGTACTTC | CASSSGRGYEQYF | TRBJ2-7 | 13 | TRBD1 | few | TRBV5-4
TGTGCCAGCAGTTCCGATTTCCGGAGTGGGGCTTCCACAGATACGCAGTATTTT | CASSSDFRSGASTDTQYF | TRBJ2-3 | 18 | . | few | TRBV27
TGCAGCGTCCCCGGGGGGGCTGAAGATACGCAGTATTTT | CSVPGGAEDTQYF | TRBJ2-3 | 13 | TRBD2 | . | TRBV29-1
TGCGCCAGCAGCCAAGGACCCGGACCTACAGGGATGACTGAAGCTTTCTTT | CASSQGPGPTGMTEAFF | TRBJ1-1 | 17 | . | few | TRBV4-1
TGCGCCAGCGGACCCAACTCTGGGGCCAACGTCCTGACTTTC | CASGPNSGANVLTF | TRBJ2-6 | 14 | . | few | TRBV5-1
TGTGCCAGCAGCAGAGACAGGGCCCAGCCCCAGCATTTT | CASSRDRAQPQHF | TRBJ1-5 | 13 | TRBD1 | few | TRBV7-9
TGTGCCAGCAGTCCTACACCAGGCTATGGCTACACCTTC | CASSPTPGYGYTF | TRBJ1-2 | 13 | . | . | TRBV12-3/TRBV12-4
TGTGCCAGCAGTGCAACGAACACTGAAGCTTTCTTT | CASSATNTEAFF | TRBJ1-1 | 12 | . | . | TRBV6-6
TGCAGTGCTAGAGCAATATCTGGAGGCGGGGTTCGTGCCGGGGAGCTGTTTTTT | CSARAISGGGVRAGELFF | TRBJ2-2 | 18 | . | . | TRBV20-1
TGCAGTGCTAGGCCGACTAGCGGGGTTTTGGCAGATACGCAGTATTTT | CSARPTSGVLADTQYF | TRBJ2-3 | 16 | TRBD2 | few | TRBV20-1
TGCAGCGGGTCTAGCGGCGCCCGAGGGAAAAACATTCAGTACTTC | CSGSSGARGKNIQYF | TRBJ2-4 | 15 | TRBD2 | . | TRBV29-1
TGTGCCAGCAGCCCCAGCCCGGGACGGGTATACCAAGAGACCCAGTACTTC | CASSPSPGRVYQETQYF | TRBJ2-5 | 17 | . | few | TRBV11-2
TGTGCCAGCAGCTCGCTAGACCACGAGCAGTACTTC | CASSSLDHEQYF | TRBJ2-7 | 12 | . | . | TRBV13
TGTGCCAGCAACCGAGTGGGGGGGGATAATAATCTTTTCCCCTACAATGAGCAGTTCTTC | CASNRVGGDNNLFPYNEQFF | TRBJ2-1 | 20 | TRBD2 | few | TRBV7-9
TGCGCCAGCAATGTGGGACCGAGGATCGATGAGCAGTTCTTC | CASNVGPRIDEQFF | TRBJ2-1 | 14 | . | . | TRBV5-1
TGTGCCAGCAGCTCGCGTTATAACGGGGGAGCGACCGGGGAGCTGTTTTTT | CASSSRYNGGATGELFF | TRBJ2-2 | 17 | . | . | TRBV7-9
TGTGCCAGCAGCTCCCTGGGTTGGTATAGCAATCAGCCCCAGCATTTT | CASSSLGWYSNQPQHF | TRBJ1-5 | 16 | . | few | TRBV7-2
TGTGCCAGCATTCCGACAGGGATCATGAACACTGAAGCTTTCTTT | CASIPTGIMNTEAFF | TRBJ1-1 | 15 | TRBD1 | few | TRBV6-6
TGTGCCAGCAGTGAGTCTAGGGGATGGCAGACTCGCTATGGCTACACCTTC | CASSESRGWQTRYGYTF | TRBJ1-2 | 17 | . | few | TRBV2
TGTGCCAGCAGCGTAGCTTATTCGGGGGAATCTGGGGCCAACGTCCTGACTTTC | CASSVAYSGESGANVLTF | TRBJ2-6 | 18 | . | . | TRBV9
TGTGCCAGCAGCTTAGGCCCAGGGGCTGAAGCTTTCTTT | CASSLGPGAEAFF | TRBJ1-1 | 13 | . | . | TRBV7-2
TGTGCCAGCAGTTTGAGGAGTATCAACACTGAAGCTTTCTTT | CASSLRSINTEAFF | TRBJ1-1 | 14 | . | . | TRBV12-3/TRBV12-4
TGTGCCAGCAGCTCTTCAATCTCAGATACGCAGTATTTT | CASSSSISDTQYF | TRBJ2-3 | 13 | . | . | TRBV7-2
TGCAGTGCACCCACAGGTTATAGCAATCAGCCCCAGCATTTT | CSAPTGYSNQPQHF | TRBJ1-5 | 14 | . | few | TRBV20-1